These 10 T cell receptor beta chains were sequenced from one sample in a study of post-analysis software for immune sequencing data. Study findings and constraints: Four or five TRBV segments (TRBV5-6, TRBV5-1 and TRBV20-1 among them) occurred more frequently in patients than in controls.

For these receptors, no antigen is known. Prepared TCR beta cDNA libraries contained unique molecular identifiers. TCRdb redid the calling of the PCR reads with MiXCR, one entry per CDR3 protein. The top ten clones hold about an eighth of a sample with a few hundred thousand distinct CDR3 sequences, less than 40% of them seen once. Material for sequencing was blood. The receptors here all came from a girl under 18 with multiple sclerosis.

The genes are TRBV6-5 and TRBJ2-2; 12 bases agree with TRBD2. CDR1 and CDR2 from the germline V gene are MNHEY and SVGAGI. V lost 2 bases and J lost 1; bases outside the gene matches: 5. The CDR3 sequence is 18 residues long. The CDR3 loop reads CASSYAPGLAGNTGELFF. CDR3 nucleotides: TGTGCCAGCAGTTACGCCCCGGGACTAGCGGGGAACACCGGGGAGCTGTTTTTT.

The chain combines TRBV7-9 with TRBJ2-1; 9 nucleotides align to TRBD2. The germline V gene encodes CDR1 SEHNR and CDR2 FQNEAQ (reference sequence). The CDR3 contains 15 residues. The V and J ends lost 4 bases and 8 bases, in that order; junction bases with no gene match: 9. The CDR3 bases are TGTGCCAGCAGCTCAATAGCGGGGGCCAAGGATGAGCAGTTCTTC. Translated: CASSSIAGAKDEQFF. Full variable domain (rest looked up from reference TRBV7-9 and TRBJ2-1): DTGVSQNPRHKITKRGQNVTFRCDPISEHNRLYWYRQTLGQGPEFLTYFQNEAQLEKSRLLSDRFSAERPKGSFSTLEIQRTEQGDSAMYLCASSSIAGAKDEQFFGPGTRLTVL.

This clonotype has just a few counts. J is TRBJ1-2 and V is TRBV15; tentatively, D is TRBD1 (6 bases). Trimming stripped 0 bases from V and 7 bases from J, with 15 bases between. The CDR3 has 15 amino acids. Germline V gives CDR1 LNHNV, CDR2 YYDKDF (reference sequence). The CDR3 bases are TGTGCCACCAGCAGAGATCCAGGCAGGGGAGGTGGCTACACCTTC. It encodes CATSRDPGRGGGYTF.

V usage is TRBV6-5 and J usage is TRBJ2-1; D is uncertain. In germline, CDR1 is MNHEY, CDR2 SVGAGI. This CDR3 has 12 amino acids. Trimming took off 7 bases at V and 12 bases at J, with 16 bases between the two ends. CDR3 in DNA: TGTGCCAGCACCGACTCGAGTTGGGGGCAGTTCTTC. Protein product: CASTDSSWGQFF.

This clonotype has a handful of counts. The chain links TRBV10-3 to TRBJ2-7; the D is unclear. Germline lookup yields CDR1 ENHRY and CDR2 SYGVKD. The CDR3 length is 17 residues. Deletions cut 0 bases from V and 0 bases from J, with 15 bases between. The CDR3 spells CAISESKATSTSYEQYF. CDR3 nucleotide sequence: TGTGCCATCAGTGAGTCGAAGGCTACTTCCACCTCCTACGAGCAGTACTTC.

This clonotype was counted a single time. The CDR3 coding sequence is TGTGCCAGCAAGCTGAGCTCTGGGGCCAACGTCCTGACTTTC. Protein sequence: CASKLSSGANVLTF. V is TRBV2 and J is TRBJ2-6; D is ambiguous. Trimming took off 7 bases at V and 0 bases at J, with 7 bases between the two ends. This CDR3 comprises 14 residues. Germline V gives CDR1 SNHLY, CDR2 FYNNEI.

This clonotype was counted a few times. The CDR3 here is CASSYGTIAQDTQYF. Here the CDR3 DNA reads TGTGCCAGCAGCTACGGGACAATAGCACAGGATACGCAGTATTTT. V usage is TRBV6-2 or TRBV6-3 and J usage is TRBJ2-3; maybe TRBD1 (6 bases). From germline, CDR1 is MNHEY and CDR2 SVGEGT. CDR3 size: 15 residues. V lost 6 bases and J 6 bases, leaving 19 bases between the germline ends.

The chain recombines TRBV12-3 or TRBV12-4 with TRBJ2-1; D perhaps matches TRBD2 (6 bases). Trimming took 6 bases from V and 1 from J, leaving 7 bases between them. The CDR3 length is 13 residues. This CDR3 reads CASRTSSYNEQFF. The CDR3 DNA follows: TGTGCCAGCAGGACTAGTTCCTACAATGAGCAGTTCTTC.

In its sample, this clonotype was seen a few times. V usage is TRBV6-6 and J usage is TRBJ2-1, with a possible D match to TRBD1 (5 bases). V was cut by 8 bases and J by 4 bases, with 18 bases left in between. Germline assignment: CDR1 MNHNY and CDR2 SVGAGI (reference sequence). CDR3 length: 15 residues. DNA of the CDR3: TGTGCCAGCCGCTTACAGGACCAACGTTACAATGAGCAGTTCTTC. Its translation is CASRLQDQRYNEQFF.

The rearrangement links TRBV3-1 to TRBJ2-6; no definite D call. The CDR3 runs 18 residues. Germline V gene sequence: CDR1 LGHDT, CDR2 YNNKEL (reference sequence). V lost 0 bases and J lost 0, with 12 bases in between. In DNA, the CDR3 is TGTGCCAGCAGCCAAGAAGCGTTAAGGAACTCTGGGGCCAACGTCCTGACTTTC. This encodes CASSQEALRNSGANVLTF.